Listed below are T cell receptor beta chains from one sample, sequenced in a study of T cell repertoires in cytomegalovirus infection. Via MiXCR, TCRdb re-called the reads, giving one row per CDR3 protein. This sample has about 190,000 distinct CDR3 sequences, with about 28% found just once. Sequenced sample: PBMCs. Receptors originate from a human donor in good health (CMV status not recorded). Some clones in this sample may be carry-over from other donors' samples. The CDR3 runs from the conserved cysteine through the conserved F or W. D genes are given only for firm matches. Clone size appears in some rows only: once, few, many, or a class for an expanded clone.

d_call,clone_size,v_call,cdr3_length,j_call,cdr3_nt,cdr3_aa
-,-,TRBV6-5,14,TRBJ2-3,TGTGCCAGCAGTTACGGGGGGACCACAGATACGCAGTATTTT,CASSYGGTTDTQYF
-,-,TRBV7-2,15,TRBJ1-2,TGTGCCAACAGCTTTCAATCCGTGCAAAGTTATGGCTACACCTTC,CANSFQSVQSYGYTF
-,-,TRBV14,18,TRBJ2-3,TGTGCCAGCAGCCAAAATCAACGACATGGGGTCCTGTCGGATACGCAGTATTTT,CASSQNQRHGVLSDTQYF
-,once,TRBV5-1,16,TRBJ1-2,TGCGCCAGCAGCCAACCGACCTTTGACAGGCACTATGGCTACACCTTC,CASSQPTFDRHYGYTF
-,few,TRBV6-2/TRBV6-3,16,TRBJ1-6,TGTGCCAGCAGTCACGCCCGGCCGTCAGGGAATTCACCCCTCCACTTT,CASSHARPSGNSPLHF
-,-,TRBV11-2,16,TRBJ1-1,TGTGCCAGCAGCGAACCGGGATGGGGAAAGAACACTGAAGCTTTCTTT,CASSEPGWGKNTEAFF
TRBD2,many,TRBV7-9,15,TRBJ2-3,TGTGCCAGCAGCTTCATTAGCGGGGGGAGCGATACGCAGTATTTT,CASSFISGGSDTQYF
-,few,TRBV4-2,15,TRBJ2-2,TGTGCCAGCAGCCCCCGTTCAGCTAACACCGGGGAGCTGTTTTTT,CASSPRSANTGELFF
TRBD2,-,TRBV7-2,13,TRBJ2-7,TGTGCCAGCAGCCAAACTAGCGGGGCTGAGCAGTACTTC,CASSQTSGAEQYF
-,-,TRBV20-1,13,TRBJ1-6,TGCAGTGCTAGAGATAACGGGAATTCACCCCTCCACTTT,CSARDNGNSPLHF
-,-,TRBV18,17,TRBJ2-1,TGTGCCAGCTCACCAGAGTTGGGTAGAAAGCACTACAATGAGCAGTTCTTC,CASSPELGRKHYNEQFF
-,-,TRBV12-3/TRBV12-4,13,TRBJ2-3,TGTGCCAGCAGTTTAGTAGGTGTGAATACGCAGTATTTT,CASSLVGVNTQYF
-,-,TRBV6-6,14,TRBJ2-1,TGTGCCAGCAGTTACTCGTCCTTCTCCAATGAGCAGTTCTTC,CASSYSSFSNEQFF
-,-,TRBV7-9,16,TRBJ1-4,TGTGCCAGCAGCGTGAGGGGAGACAGGAGTAATGAAAAACTGTTTTTT,CASSVRGDRSNEKLFF
-,-,TRBV7-3,15,TRBJ2-2,TGTGCCAGCAGCGGAGGGTGGTCCTTTGGCGGGGAGCTGTTTTTT,CASSGGWSFGGELFF
-,-,TRBV19,18,TRBJ1-1,TGTGCCAGTACCTCCGGGAAGGGCGCCTTGTCCCCGAACACTGAAGCTTTCTTT,CASTSGKGALSPNTEAFF
-,-,TRBV24-1,13,TRBJ2-1,TGTGCCACCAGTGATTACCAGGCCACGAAGCAGTTCTTC,CATSDYQATKQFF
-,-,TRBV6-6,14,TRBJ1-3,TGTGCCAGCAGCCAGGGAGGCTCTGGAAACACCATATATTTT,CASSQGGSGNTIYF
-,-,TRBV18,16,TRBJ1-5,TGTGCCAGCTCACCAGGGGGGGGGATGAGCAATCAGCCCCAGCATTTT,CASSPGGGMSNQPQHF
-,-,TRBV12-3/TRBV12-4,16,TRBJ1-1,TGTGCCAGCAGTCCAGGGGCCAAGACCACGGGCACTGAAGCTTTCTTT,CASSPGAKTTGTEAFF
-,few,TRBV11-2,14,TRBJ2-7,TGTGCCAGCAGCTTAGTAGCGGAAGACTACGAGCAGTACTTC,CASSLVAEDYEQYF
TRBD1,-,TRBV11-2,12,TRBJ1-1,TGTGCCAGCAGCTTATCAGGGGGTGAAGCTTTCTTT,CASSLSGGEAFF
-,few,TRBV6-2/TRBV6-3,15,TRBJ1-2,TGTGCCAGCACCACCCCCAGAGGGACCAGCTATGGCTACACCTTC,CASTTPRGTSYGYTF
-,-,TRBV29-1,15,TRBJ2-3,TGCAGCGCCGACCGCGGGACAGCCAGCACAGATACGCAGTATTTT,CSADRGTASTDTQYF
-,few,TRBV6-6,14,TRBJ2-3,TGTGCCAGCAGATCACAGGGATATCCAGATACGCAGTATTTT,CASRSQGYPDTQYF
-,-,TRBV6-2/TRBV6-3,14,TRBJ1-2,TGTGCCAGCAGTTACTGGGACATAGGGGAAGACTACACCTTC,CASSYWDIGEDYTF
-,-,TRBV29-1,13,TRBJ2-7,TGCAGCGTTGAAGATGGGCAGGCCTACGAGCAGTACTTC,CSVEDGQAYEQYF
TRBD2,-,TRBV15,14,TRBJ2-1,TGTGCCACCAGCAGAGGGGAGGGATGGGGTGAGCAGTTCTTC,CATSRGEGWGEQFF
TRBD1,-,TRBV29-1,13,TRBJ2-5,TGCAGCGTTGAGGGGACAGGGGCCGCCCCCGAGTACTTC,CSVEGTGAAPEYF
-,few,TRBV7-3,13,TRBJ1-4,TGTGCCAGCAGCCTAAAGCGGGGGGAAAAACTGTTTTTT,CASSLKRGEKLFF
TRBD2,-,TRBV7-2,17,TRBJ2-5,TGTGCCAGCAGCTTAGCGGTATCCCTAGCGGGGGAAGAGACCCAGTACTTC,CASSLAVSLAGEETQYF
-,-,TRBV15,17,TRBJ2-1,TGTGCCACCAGCAGAGCTACGGGATCGGGGGCCGCCAATGAGCAGTTCTTC,CATSRATGSGAANEQFF
TRBD1,few,TRBV6-1,15,TRBJ2-7,TGTGCCAGCAGTCCCTCGGGACAGGGGGCGAAAGAGCAGTACTTC,CASSPSGQGAKEQYF
TRBD1,-,TRBV5-5,14,TRBJ2-7,TGTGCCAGCCACCTGGGACAGGGGGCCTACGAGCAGTACTTC,CASHLGQGAYEQYF
TRBD1,-,TRBV7-8,15,TRBJ1-6,TGTGCCAGCAGCCCAGGTGGGACAGGGATTTCACCCCTCCACTTT,CASSPGGTGISPLHF
TRBD1,few,TRBV6-2/TRBV6-3,15,TRBJ1-2,TGTGCCAGCAGGGCCTGGGGACAGGGAATGAATGGCTACACCTTC,CASRAWGQGMNGYTF
-,many,TRBV12-3/TRBV12-4,14,TRBJ2-3,TGTGCCCTGAGGGGACCGGCAAGCACAGATACGCAGTATTTT,CALRGPASTDTQYF
TRBD1,few,TRBV6-5,18,TRBJ1-4,TGTGCCAGCAGACTTACACCGGGACAGGGGAGGACTAATGAAAAACTGTTTTTT,CASRLTPGQGRTNEKLFF
TRBD1,-,TRBV6-1,15,TRBJ1-5,TGTGCCAGCAGTTCGACAGGGGTGGGCAATCAGCCCCAGCATTTT,CASSSTGVGNQPQHF
-,-,TRBV10-3,13,TRBJ2-1,TGTGCCATCAGTGAGGGAGGTTACAATGAGCAGTTCTTC,CAISEGGYNEQFF
-,few,TRBV12-3/TRBV12-4,18,TRBJ2-2,TGTGCCAGCAGTTTGATAATTGGTGGGGGCCTTAGGAGCGGGGAGCTGTTTTTT,CASSLIIGGGLRSGELFF
-,-,TRBV29-1,13,TRBJ1-3,TGCAGCGCCGCACAGGGAGGAAGAAACACCATATATTTT,CSAAQGGRNTIYF
-,-,TRBV11-1,12,TRBJ2-6,TGTGCCAGCAGCAACAGGGCCAACGTCCTGACTTTC,CASSNRANVLTF
-,many,TRBV7-2,14,TRBJ2-5,TGTGCCAGCAGCCGTGGCAGGGGAGGGGAGACCCAGTACTTC,CASSRGRGGETQYF
-,few,TRBV7-2,15,TRBJ2-7,TGTGCCAGCGCCCTGGAGGAAGGATCTTCCTACGAGCAGTACTTC,CASALEEGSSYEQYF
-,few,TRBV29-1,13,TRBJ1-1,TGCAGTTATTCTGACAAGTCTAACACTGAAGCTTTCTTT,CSYSDKSNTEAFF
TRBD1,-,TRBV7-8,15,TRBJ1-2,TGTGCCAGCAGCCCAAGGGGGCAGGGGGCGAAGGGCTACACCTTC,CASSPRGQGAKGYTF
-,-,TRBV12-3/TRBV12-4,17,TRBJ2-1,TGTGCCAGCACCCCCCGGGGGACCTCGGCCGAATACAATGAGCAGTTCTTC,CASTPRGTSAEYNEQFF
TRBD1,many,TRBV7-6,13,TRBJ2-7,TGTGCCAGCAGCTTAGCGATGGGACAGGGGCCGTACTTC,CASSLAMGQGPYF
-,-,TRBV7-8,15,TRBJ2-7,TGTGCCAGCAGCCCCGGACGCGGGGTCACCTACGAGCAGTACTTC,CASSPGRGVTYEQYF
-,few,TRBV7-6,14,TRBJ2-5,TGTGCCAGCAGCTTAGTAGTGGACGGAGAGACCCAGTACTTC,CASSLVVDGETQYF
-,few,TRBV4-3,16,TRBJ1-2,TGCGCCAGCAGCCAAGATTTACCAGGGGCGTCCGGTGGCTACACCTTC,CASSQDLPGASGGYTF
TRBD1,many,TRBV27,15,TRBJ1-6,TGTGCCAGCGGCCCCCGGGACAGTAATAATTCACCCCTCCACTTT,CASGPRDSNNSPLHF